This entry features one T cell receptor beta chain sequence. The antigen remains unidentified. The record originates from a study of Ad26.COV2.S vaccination and SARS-CoV-2 variants. Overall study findings and caveats: There was a possibility that the TCR breadth and depth analyses underestimated total T cell responses. Non-spike TCR breadth showed similarity between vaccine and placebo recipients.

Generated by immunoSEQ multiplex PCR, the TCRdb table keeps only in-frame clones and is missing some. The sample carries 300,000 to 400,000 clones, about 90% recorded once. J lost 7 bases, V lost 4 bases, and 12 bases had no gene match. CDR1 and CDR2 (germline): SGHKS, YYEKEE (reference sequence). CDR3 length: 15 amino acids. This receptor was obtained from a human donor who had recovered from COVID-19. The chain carries TRBV5-5 and TRBJ2-7; TRBD2 matches at 9 bases. Here the sequenced sample was peripheral blood, taken after recovery from COVID-19. The CDR3 DNA sequence: TGTGCCAGCAGCAACCGACTAGCGGCGAGAGATGAGCAGTACTTC. Encoded protein: CASSNRLAARDEQYF.